This record concerns one T cell receptor (beta chain) sequence. The same CDR3 is also encoded by other DNA sequences in this sample. This sample is part of a study of blood T cell repertoires in COVID-19. At the level of the study: Samples came from the United States, Italy and Spain, spanning acute and convalescent COVID-19. Sources were T cells, B-cell-depleted T cells, or PBMCs; the material itself was cDNA or gDNA.

Per the authors' pipeline: Reference gene primers were amplified, and this amplification served to estimate nucleated cell counts. This table comes from immunoSEQ multiplex PCR, and its TCRdb copy is limited to in-frame clones, with some not included. V and J calls and clone size are given by that table; D and trimming were obtained from the DNA. The sample contains about 130,000 clones, around 85% of which appear only once. Trimming cost V 0 bases and J 1 base, with 3 bases left between them. The CDR3 length is 13 residues. CDR1 is MNHEY and CDR2 is SVGAGI in the germline V gene. The source of this sequence is a woman over 75 with acute or convalescent COVID-19. V gene TRBV6-5 combines with J gene TRBJ1-1; the D is unclear. Sequences were obtained from peripheral blood. This CDR3 reads CASSYSRNTEAFF. CDR3 DNA: TGTGCCAGCAGTTACTCGAGGAACACTGAAGCTTTCTTT.